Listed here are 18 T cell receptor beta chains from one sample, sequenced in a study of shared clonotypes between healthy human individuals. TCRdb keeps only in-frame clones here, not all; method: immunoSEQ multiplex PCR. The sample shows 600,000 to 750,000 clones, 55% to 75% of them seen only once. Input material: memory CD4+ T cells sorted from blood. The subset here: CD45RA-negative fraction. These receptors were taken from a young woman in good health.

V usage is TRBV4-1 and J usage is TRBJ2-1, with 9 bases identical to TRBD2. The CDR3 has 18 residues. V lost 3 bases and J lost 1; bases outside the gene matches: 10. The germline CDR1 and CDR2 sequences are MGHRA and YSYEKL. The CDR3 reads CASSHRSGSGSSYNEQFF. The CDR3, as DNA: TGCGCCAGCAGCCATCGCTCCGGTAGCGGGAGTTCCTACAATGAGCAGTTCTTC.

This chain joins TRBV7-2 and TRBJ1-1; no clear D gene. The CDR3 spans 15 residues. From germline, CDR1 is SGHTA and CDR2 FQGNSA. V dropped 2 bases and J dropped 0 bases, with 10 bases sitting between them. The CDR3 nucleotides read TGTGCCAGCAGCTTACTCTTACAGCTGAACACTGAAGCTTTCTTT. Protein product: CASSLLLQLNTEAFF.

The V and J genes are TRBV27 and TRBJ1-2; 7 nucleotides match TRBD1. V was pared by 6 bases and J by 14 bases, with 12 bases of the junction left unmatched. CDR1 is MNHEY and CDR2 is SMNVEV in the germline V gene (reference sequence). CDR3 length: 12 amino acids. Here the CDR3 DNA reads TGTGCCAGCAGACGGCGGACAGGCCCTGTAACCTTC. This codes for CASRRRTGPVTF.

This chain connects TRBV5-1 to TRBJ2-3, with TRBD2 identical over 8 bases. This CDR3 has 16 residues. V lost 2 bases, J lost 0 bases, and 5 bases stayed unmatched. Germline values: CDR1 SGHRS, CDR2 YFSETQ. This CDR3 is CASSLLAATSTDTQYF. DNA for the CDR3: TGCGCCAGCAGCTTACTAGCGGCAACTAGCACAGATACGCAGTATTTT.

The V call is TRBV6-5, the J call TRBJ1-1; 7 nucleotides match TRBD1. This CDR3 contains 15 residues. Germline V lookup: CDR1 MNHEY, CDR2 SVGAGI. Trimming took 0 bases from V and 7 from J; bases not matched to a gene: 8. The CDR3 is CASSYSNSRDSEAFF. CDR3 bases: TGTGCCAGCAGTTACTCGAATTCTCGGGACAGTGAAGCTTTCTTT.

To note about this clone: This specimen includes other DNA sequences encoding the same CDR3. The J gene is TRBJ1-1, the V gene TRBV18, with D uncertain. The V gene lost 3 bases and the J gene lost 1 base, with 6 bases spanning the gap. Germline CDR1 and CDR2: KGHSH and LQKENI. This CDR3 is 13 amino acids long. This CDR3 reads CASSPTENTEAFF. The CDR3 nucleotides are TGTGCCAGCTCACCTACAGAGAACACTGAAGCTTTCTTT.

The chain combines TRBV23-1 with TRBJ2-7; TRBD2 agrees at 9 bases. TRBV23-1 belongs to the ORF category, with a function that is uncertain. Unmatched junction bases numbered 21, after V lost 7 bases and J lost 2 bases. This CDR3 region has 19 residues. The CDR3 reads CASNEGLARNPPLPYEQYF. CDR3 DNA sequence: TGCGCCAGCAATGAAGGACTAGCGAGAAACCCCCCCCTCCCCTACGAGCAGTACTTC.

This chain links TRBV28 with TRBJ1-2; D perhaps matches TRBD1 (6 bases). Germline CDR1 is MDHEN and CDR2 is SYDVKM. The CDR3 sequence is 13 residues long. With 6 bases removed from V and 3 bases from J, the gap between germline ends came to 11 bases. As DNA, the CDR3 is TGTGCCAGCAGGCCGGGGACATACTATGGCTACACCTTC. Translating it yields CASRPGTYYGYTF.

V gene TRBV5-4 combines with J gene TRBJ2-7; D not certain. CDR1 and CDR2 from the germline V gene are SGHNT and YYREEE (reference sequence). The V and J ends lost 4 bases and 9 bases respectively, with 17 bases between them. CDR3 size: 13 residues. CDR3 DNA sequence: TGTGCCAGCAGCGAGAGTCCTACGATTGGGCAGTACTTC. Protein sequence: CASSESPTIGQYF.

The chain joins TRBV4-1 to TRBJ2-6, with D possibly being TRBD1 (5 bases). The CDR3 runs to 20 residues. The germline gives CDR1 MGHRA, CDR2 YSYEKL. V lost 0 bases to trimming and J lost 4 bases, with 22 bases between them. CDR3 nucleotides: TGCGCCAGCAGCCAAGAGGGGCCGAGGATCGGGCCCTCCGGGGCCAACGTCCTGACTTTC. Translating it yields CASSQEGPRIGPSGANVLTF.

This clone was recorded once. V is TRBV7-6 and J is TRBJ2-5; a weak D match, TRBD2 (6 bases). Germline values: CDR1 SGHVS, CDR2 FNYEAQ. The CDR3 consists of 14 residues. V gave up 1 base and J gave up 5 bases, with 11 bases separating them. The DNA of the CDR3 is TGTGCCAGCAGCTTAGAGACGGCGGGGGAGACCCAGTACTTC. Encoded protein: CASSLETAGETQYF.

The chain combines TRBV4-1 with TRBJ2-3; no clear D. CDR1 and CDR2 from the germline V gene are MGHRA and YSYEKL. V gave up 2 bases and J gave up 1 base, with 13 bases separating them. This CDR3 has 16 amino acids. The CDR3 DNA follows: TGCGCCAGCAGCCAACGCTCAAGTAGGGGCACAGATACGCAGTATTTT. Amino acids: CASSQRSSRGTDTQYF.

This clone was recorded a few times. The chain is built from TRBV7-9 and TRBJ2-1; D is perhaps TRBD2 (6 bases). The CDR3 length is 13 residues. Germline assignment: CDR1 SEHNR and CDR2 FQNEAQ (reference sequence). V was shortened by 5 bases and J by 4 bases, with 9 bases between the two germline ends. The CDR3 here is CASSGDLYNEQFF. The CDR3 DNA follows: TGTGCCAGCAGCGGGGACTTATACAATGAGCAGTTCTTC.

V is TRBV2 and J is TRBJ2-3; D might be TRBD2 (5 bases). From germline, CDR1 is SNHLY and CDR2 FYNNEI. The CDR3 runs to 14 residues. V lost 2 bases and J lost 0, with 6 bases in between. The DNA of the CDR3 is TGTGCCAGCAGTGAATCGGGAAGCACAGATACGCAGTATTTT. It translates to CASSESGSTDTQYF.

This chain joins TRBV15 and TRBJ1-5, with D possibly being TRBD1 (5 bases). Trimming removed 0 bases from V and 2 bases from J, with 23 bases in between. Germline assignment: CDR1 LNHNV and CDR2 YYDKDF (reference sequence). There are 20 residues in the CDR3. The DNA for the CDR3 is TGTGCCACCAGCAGAGAGCTTCGGCAGGGTGGTGTTATGGGCAATCAGCCCCAGCATTTT. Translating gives CATSRELRQGGVMGNQPQHF.

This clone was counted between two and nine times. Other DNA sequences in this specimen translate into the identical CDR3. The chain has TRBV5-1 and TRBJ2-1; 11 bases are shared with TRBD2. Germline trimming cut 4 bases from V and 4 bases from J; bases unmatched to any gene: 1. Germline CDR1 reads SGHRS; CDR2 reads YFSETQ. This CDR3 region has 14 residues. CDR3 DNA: TGCGCCAGCAGCGTAGCGGGAGGGTACAATGAGCAGTTCTTC. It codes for CASSVAGGYNEQFF.

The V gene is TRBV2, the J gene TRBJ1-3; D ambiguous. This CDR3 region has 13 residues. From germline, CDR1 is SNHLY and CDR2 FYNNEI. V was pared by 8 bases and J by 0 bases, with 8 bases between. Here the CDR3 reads CASALASGNTIYF. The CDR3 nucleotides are TGTGCCAGCGCCCTGGCCTCTGGAAACACCATATATTTT. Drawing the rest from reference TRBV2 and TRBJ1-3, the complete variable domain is EPEVTQTPSHQVTQMGQEVILRCVPISNHLYFYWYRQILGQKVEFLVSFYNNEISEKSEIFDDQFSVERPDGSNFTLKIRSTKLEDSAMYFCASALASGNTIYFGEGSWLTVV.

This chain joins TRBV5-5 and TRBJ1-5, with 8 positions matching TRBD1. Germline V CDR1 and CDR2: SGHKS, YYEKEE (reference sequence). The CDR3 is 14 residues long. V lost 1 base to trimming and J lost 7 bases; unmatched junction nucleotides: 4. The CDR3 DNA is TGTGCCAGCAGCTTGCAGGGGGCTTGGCAGCCCCAGCATTTT. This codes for CASSLQGAWQPQHF.